The clone carrying this T cell receptor (beta chain) was observed a handful of times. This entry comes from a study of blood T cell repertoires in COVID-19. Study overall: COVID-19 samples collected from the United States, Italy and Spain covered acute and convalescent phases.

Generated by immunoSEQ multiplex PCR, the TCRdb table keeps only in-frame clones and is missing some. The table lists about 260,000 clones, approximately 84% of them singletons, with around 7.8% in the top ten. V lost 3 bases and J 0 bases, leaving 7 bases between the germline ends. CDR1 and CDR2 (germline): SGHNT, YYREEE (reference sequence). The CDR3 extends over 15 amino acids. The receptor was isolated from a human donor in a cohort sampled during active COVID-19. The J gene is TRBJ2-6, the V gene TRBV5-4; unclear D gene. Sequenced: peripheral blood. CDR3 in amino acids: CASSWAVSGANVLTF. The CDR3 DNA follows: TGTGCCAGCAGCTGGGCAGTCTCTGGGGCCAACGTCCTGACTTTC. The full variable domain, in which reference TRBV5-4 and TRBJ2-6 provide the parts outside the CDR3, is ETGVTQSPTHLIKTRGQQVTLRCSSQSGHNTVSWYQQALGQGPQFIFQYYREEENGRGNFPPRFSGLQFPNYSSELNVNALELDDSALYLCASSWAVSGANVLTFGAGSRLTVL.